This TCR beta chain was identified during a study of cytomegalovirus exposure and HLA in healthy donors. Study-wide context: Unique TCRs from HLA-typed donors, 70 million to 85 million of them, were held in an early data release. Study conclusions and caveats: For most TCR sequences rarity was the rule, although some public TCRs occurred in many donors. The authors listed 150 to 200 TCR beta chains as cytomegalovirus-associated.

Remarks on this clone: No antigen is known for it. The same CDR3 can be traced to other DNA sequences in this sample.

Amplification used 60 Vbeta primers and 13 Jbeta primers. Per the study methods: In a later analysis, roughly 11 million of some 80 million unique beta chains occurred in at least two donors. Repertoires were generated with immunoSEQ multiplex PCR, while TCRdb's copy carries only in-frame clones and drops some. V, J and clone size derive from that table, while D and trimming were established from the DNA sequence. The sample consists of about 140,000 clones, roughly 73% of them appearing once. The CDR3 totals 17 residues. Germline CDR1 and CDR2: MGHRA and YSYEKL. Trimming took 0 bases from V and 4 from J; bases not matched to a gene: 7.

The source of this sequence is a man aged 18-30 years in good health and CMV-seropositive. Source material: PBMCs. V usage is TRBV4-1 and J usage is TRBJ2-1; 9 positions agree with TRBD2. CDR3 loop: CASSQEGLAGRYNEQFF. The CDR3 region has the DNA TGCGCCAGCAGCCAAGAGGGACTAGCAGGAAGATACAATGAGCAGTTCTTC.